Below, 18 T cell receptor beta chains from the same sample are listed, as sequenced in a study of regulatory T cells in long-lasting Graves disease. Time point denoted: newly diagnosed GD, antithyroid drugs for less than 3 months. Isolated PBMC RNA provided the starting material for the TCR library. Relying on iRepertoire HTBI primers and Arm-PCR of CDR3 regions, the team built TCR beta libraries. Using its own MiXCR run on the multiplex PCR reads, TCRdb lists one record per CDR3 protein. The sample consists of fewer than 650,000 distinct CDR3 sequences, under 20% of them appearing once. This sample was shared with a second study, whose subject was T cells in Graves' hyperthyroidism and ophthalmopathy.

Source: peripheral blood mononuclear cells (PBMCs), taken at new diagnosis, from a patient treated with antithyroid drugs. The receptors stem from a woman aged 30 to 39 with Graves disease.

The CDR3 region has the DNA TGTGCCAGCAGATACCAGCAGACCGGGGAGCTGTTTTTT. The encoded protein is CASRYQQTGELFF. The chain recombines TRBV28 with TRBJ2-2; D remains unclear. Germline CDR1 and CDR2: MDHEN and SYDVKM. This CDR3 has 13 residues. Trimming took 6 bases from V and 5 from J, leaving 10 bases between them.

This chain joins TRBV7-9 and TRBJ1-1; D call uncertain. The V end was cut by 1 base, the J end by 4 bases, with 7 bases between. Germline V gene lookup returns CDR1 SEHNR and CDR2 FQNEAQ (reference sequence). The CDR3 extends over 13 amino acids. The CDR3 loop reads CASSLERVTEAFF. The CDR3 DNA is TGTGCCAGCAGCTTAGAGAGAGTCACTGAAGCTTTCTTT. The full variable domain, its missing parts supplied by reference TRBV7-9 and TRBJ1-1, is DTGVSQNPRHKITKRGQNVTFRCDPISEHNRLYWYRQTLGQGPEFLTYFQNEAQLEKSRLLSDRFSAERPKGSFSTLEIQRTEQGDSAMYLCASSLERVTEAFFGQGTRLTVV.

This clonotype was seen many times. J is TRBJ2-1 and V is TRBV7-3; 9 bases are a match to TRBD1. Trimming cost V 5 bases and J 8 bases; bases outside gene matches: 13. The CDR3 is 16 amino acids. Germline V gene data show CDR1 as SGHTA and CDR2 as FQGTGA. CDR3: CASSNAGTGRFHEQFF. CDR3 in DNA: TGTGCCAGCAGCAACGCCGGGACAGGGCGTTTTCATGAGCAGTTCTTC.

The CDR3 protein is CASSFAPSGAGELFF. In nucleotides, the CDR3 is TGTGCCAGCAGCTTCGCCCCTTCCGGGGCCGGGGAGCTGTTTTTT. The chain has TRBV7-2 and TRBJ2-2, with D possibly being TRBD2 (5 bases). From germline, CDR1 is SGHTA and CDR2 FQGNSA. The CDR3 is made up of 15 amino acids. The ends were cut back, 3 bases at V and 6 bases at J, with 14 bases in the middle.

The CDR3 DNA follows: TGTGCCAGCAGCGTGGTAGCTGAAGCTTTCTTT. As protein: CASSVVAEAFF. J is TRBJ1-1 and V is TRBV13; D ambiguous. Germline-derived CDR1 and CDR2 are PRHDT and FYEKMQ (reference sequence). The V end was cut by 5 bases, the J end by 6 bases, with 7 bases between. The CDR3 is 11 amino acids.

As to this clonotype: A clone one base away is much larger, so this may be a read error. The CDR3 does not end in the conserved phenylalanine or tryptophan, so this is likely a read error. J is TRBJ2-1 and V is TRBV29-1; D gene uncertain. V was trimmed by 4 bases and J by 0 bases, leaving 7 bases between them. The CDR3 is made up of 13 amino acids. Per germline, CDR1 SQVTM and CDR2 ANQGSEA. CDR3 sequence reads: CSVAQPSYNEQFL. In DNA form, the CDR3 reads TGCAGCGTTGCCCAGCCCTCCTACAATGAGCAGTTCCTC.

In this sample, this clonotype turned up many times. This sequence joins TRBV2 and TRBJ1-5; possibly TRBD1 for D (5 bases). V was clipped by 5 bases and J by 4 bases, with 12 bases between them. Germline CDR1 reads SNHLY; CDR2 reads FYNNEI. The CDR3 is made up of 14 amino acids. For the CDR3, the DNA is TGTGCCAGCAGTCCGTTGGAGGGGAATCAGCCCCAGCATTTT. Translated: CASSPLEGNQPQHF.

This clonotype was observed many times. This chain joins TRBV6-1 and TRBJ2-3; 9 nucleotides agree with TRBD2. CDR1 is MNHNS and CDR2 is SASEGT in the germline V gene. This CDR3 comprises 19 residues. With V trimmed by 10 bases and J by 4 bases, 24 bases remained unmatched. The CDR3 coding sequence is TGTGCCACTCTTCGGGGGACTAGCCCCCGGCTGGGGATTGCAGATACGCAGTATTTT. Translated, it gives CATLRGTSPRLGIADTQYF.

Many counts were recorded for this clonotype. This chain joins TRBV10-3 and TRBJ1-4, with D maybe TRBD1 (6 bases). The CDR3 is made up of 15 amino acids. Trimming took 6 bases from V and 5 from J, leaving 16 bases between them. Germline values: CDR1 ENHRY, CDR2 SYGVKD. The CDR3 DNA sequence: TGTGCCATCAGCGCCACAGGGAAGGCAAATGAAAAACTGTTTTTT. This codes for CAISATGKANEKLFF.

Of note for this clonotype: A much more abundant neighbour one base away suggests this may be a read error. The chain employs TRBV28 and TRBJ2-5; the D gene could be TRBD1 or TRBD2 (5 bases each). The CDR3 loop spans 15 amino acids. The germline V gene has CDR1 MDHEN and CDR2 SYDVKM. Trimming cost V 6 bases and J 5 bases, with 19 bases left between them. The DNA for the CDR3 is TGTGCCAGCAGCGGCGAGGGGTGGCAGTGGGAGACCCAGTACTTC. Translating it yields CASSGEGWQWETQYF.

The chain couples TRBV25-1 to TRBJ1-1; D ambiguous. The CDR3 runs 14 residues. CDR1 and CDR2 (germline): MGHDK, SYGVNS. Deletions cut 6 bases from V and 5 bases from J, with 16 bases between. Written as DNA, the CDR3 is TGTGCCAGCAGCTACTCCACGAGGTTTACTGAAGCTTTCTTT. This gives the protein CASSYSTRFTEAFF.

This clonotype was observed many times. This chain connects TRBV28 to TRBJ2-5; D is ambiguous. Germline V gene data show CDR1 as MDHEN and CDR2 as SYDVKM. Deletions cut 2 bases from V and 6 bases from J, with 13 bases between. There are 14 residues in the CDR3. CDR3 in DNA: TGTGCCAGCAGTTTACCGGGTGGTGAAAAGACCCAGTACTTC. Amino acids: CASSLPGGEKTQYF.

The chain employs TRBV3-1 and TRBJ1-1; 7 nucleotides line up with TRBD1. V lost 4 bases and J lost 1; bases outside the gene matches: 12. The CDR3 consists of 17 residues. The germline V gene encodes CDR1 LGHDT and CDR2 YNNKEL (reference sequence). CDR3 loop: CASSPIPGQRKNTEAFF. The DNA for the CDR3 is TGTGCCAGCAGCCCCATCCCGGGACAGAGAAAGAACACTGAAGCTTTCTTT.

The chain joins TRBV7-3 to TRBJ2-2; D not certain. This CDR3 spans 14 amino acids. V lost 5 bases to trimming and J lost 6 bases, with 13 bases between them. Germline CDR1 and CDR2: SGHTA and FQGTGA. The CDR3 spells CASSPLISAGELFF. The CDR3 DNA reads TGTGCCAGCAGCCCCCTGATCTCCGCCGGGGAGCTGTTTTTT.

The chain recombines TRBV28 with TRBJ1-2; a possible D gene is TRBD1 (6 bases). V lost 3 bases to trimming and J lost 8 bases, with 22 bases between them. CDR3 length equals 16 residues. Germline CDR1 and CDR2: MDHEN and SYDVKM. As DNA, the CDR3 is TGTGCCAGCAGTTTCCCAGGGGCCGGCAGTATAAGGGGCTACACCTTC. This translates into CASSFPGAGSIRGYTF.

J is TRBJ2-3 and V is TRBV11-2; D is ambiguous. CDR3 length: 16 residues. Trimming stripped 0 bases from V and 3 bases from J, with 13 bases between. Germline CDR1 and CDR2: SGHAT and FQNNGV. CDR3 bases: TGTGCCAGCAGCTTAGACTGGACCAGATTTACAGATACGCAGTATTTT. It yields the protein CASSLDWTRFTDTQYF.

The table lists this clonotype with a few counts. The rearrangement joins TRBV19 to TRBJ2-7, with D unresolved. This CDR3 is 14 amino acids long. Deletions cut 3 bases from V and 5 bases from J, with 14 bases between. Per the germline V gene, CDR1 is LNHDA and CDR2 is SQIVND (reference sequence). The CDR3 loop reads CASSIVGIIHEQYF. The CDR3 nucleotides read TGTGCCAGTAGTATTGTGGGTATCATCCACGAGCAGTACTTC.

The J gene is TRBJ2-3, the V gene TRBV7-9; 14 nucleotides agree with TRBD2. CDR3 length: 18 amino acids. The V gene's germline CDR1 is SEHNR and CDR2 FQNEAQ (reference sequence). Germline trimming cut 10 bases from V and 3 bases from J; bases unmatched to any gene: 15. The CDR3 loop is CAIDWTGTSGRRTDTQYF. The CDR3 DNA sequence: TGTGCCATCGATTGGACCGGGACTAGCGGGAGACGGACAGATACGCAGTATTTT.